This is a list of T cell receptor beta chains from one sample in a study of T cell changes during pregnancy in multiple sclerosis. TCRdb's copy holds only in-frame clones and misses some; the assay was immunoSEQ multiplex PCR. The data show roughly 97,000 clones, just over 90% seen once. This sample comprised peripheral blood, obtained in the second trimester of pregnancy. The receptors originated from a female donor in good health, enrolled as a control in a pregnancy study. Each CDR3 is given with its conserved first and last residue. Each record gives: J gene, V gene, D gene, clone size, CDR3 DNA, CDR3 protein. A D gene is named only where the DNA matches it firmly. Size tells how often a clone was seen (once, few, many) or the class of an expanded clone, and some rows leave it out.

>TRBJ2-5|TRBV5-4|TRBD2|NA
TGTGCCAGCAGCTTAAGACTAGCGGGAGCAGAGACCCAGTACTTC
CASSLRLAGAETQYF
>TRBJ2-7|TRBV5-4|TRBD1|NA
TGTGCCAGCAGCTCGGTCGGGACAGGGAAAGACGAGCAGTACTTC
CASSSVGTGKDEQYF
>TRBJ1-1|TRBV4-3|NA|NA
TGCGCCAGCAGCCAAGCGCTAGGGGGGAACACTGAAGCTTTCTTT
CASSQALGGNTEAFF
>TRBJ1-4|TRBV28|TRBD1|NA
TGTGCCAGCAACGTGGGACAGATTAATGAAAAACTGTTTTTT
CASNVGQINEKLFF
>TRBJ1-1|TRBV19|NA|few
TGTGCCAGTAGTATAGCAGAGAACACTGAAGCTTTCTTT
CASSIAENTEAFF
>TRBJ1-5|TRBV6-1|TRBD1|NA
TGTGCCAGCAGTGAAGGGACAGGGAGAAGCAATCAGCCCCAGCATTTT
CASSEGTGRSNQPQHF
>TRBJ2-3|TRBV2|TRBD2|NA
TGTGCCAGCAGTGCTGCGGGAGGGTTCACAGATACGCAGTATTTT
CASSAAGGFTDTQYF
>TRBJ1-4|TRBV5-1|NA|NA
TGCGCCAGCAGCTCAGGTGACACTAATGAAAAACTGTTTTTT
CASSSGDTNEKLFF
>TRBJ2-7|TRBV2|TRBD1|once
TGTGCCAGCAGTGGGGGGACAGGCTACGAGCAGTACTTC
CASSGGTGYEQYF
>TRBJ1-5|TRBV7-9|NA|once
TGTGCCAGCAGCTTAGATGGCCAGTTGGCCAATCAGCCCCAGCATTTT
CASSLDGQLANQPQHF
>TRBJ2-1|TRBV5-1|TRBD2|NA
TGCGCCAGCAGCTGGGATCTAGCGGGAGTCTACAATGAGCAGTTCTTC
CASSWDLAGVYNEQFF
>TRBJ1-2|TRBV4-1|NA|NA
TGCGCCAGCAGCCAAGCCGATAGGGGGTCTAGCTATGGCTACACCTTC
CASSQADRGSSYGYTF
>TRBJ2-5|TRBV19|TRBD1|once
TGTGCCAGTAGTCCTCGGGACAGGGGAACCCAGTACTTC
CASSPRDRGTQYF
>TRBJ2-7|TRBV6-5|TRBD2|NA
TGTGCCAGCAGATTAGCGGGAGCCTACGAGCAGTACTTC
CASRLAGAYEQYF
>TRBJ1-4|TRBV7-8|NA|once
TGTGCCAGCAGCCCAAGGGTCCAGGGGAGAAGGTGGGGTGAAAAACTGTTTTTT
CASSPRVQGRRWGEKLFF
>TRBJ1-1|TRBV7-9|NA|NA
TGTGCCAGCAGCTCCCCGGGGAACACTGAAGCTTTCTTT
CASSSPGNTEAFF
>TRBJ1-5|TRBV28|NA|NA
TGTGCCAGCAGTTTATCAGGGGTTAGAGGCAATCAGCCCCAGCATTTT
CASSLSGVRGNQPQHF
>TRBJ2-5|TRBV9|NA|NA
TGTGCCAGCAGCTCAAGAGGAGTCAGACAAGAGACCCAGTACTTC
CASSSRGVRQETQYF
>TRBJ1-2|TRBV10-3|NA|once
TGTGCCATCAGTGACGGAGAGGGAGCCAACTATGGCTACACCTTC
CAISDGEGANYGYTF
>TRBJ2-5|TRBV27|TRBD2|NA
TGTGCCAGCAGTTTACTAGCGGGAGGAGAGACCCAGTACTTC
CASSLLAGGETQYF
>TRBJ2-1|TRBV10-1|TRBD2|NA
TGCGCCAGCAGCGACCTAGCGGATAGCTCCTACAATGAGCAGTTCTTC
CASSDLADSSYNEQFF
>TRBJ2-3|TRBV10-1|TRBD2|once
TGCGCCAGCAGTGAGGCCTCCGGGACTAGCGGCACAGATACGCAGTATTTT
CASSEASGTSGTDTQYF
>TRBJ2-3|TRBV7-2|TRBD2|NA
TGTGCCAGCAGCTTTCAAGCGGGAAGGGAGGCAGATACGCAGTATTTT
CASSFQAGREADTQYF
>TRBJ2-3|TRBV5-1|NA|NA
TGCGCCAGCAGCCCGCTCAGGGGCGACCAGACAGATACGCAGTATTTT
CASSPLRGDQTDTQYF
>TRBJ1-5|TRBV30|NA|NA
TGTGCCTGGCAGTCCGGGACACGGAATCAGCCCCAGCATTTT
CAWQSGTRNQPQHF
>TRBJ2-7|TRBV7-8|NA|once
TGTGCCAGCAGCCTTTTAACCGGGAGCTACGAGCAGTACTTC
CASSLLTGSYEQYF
>TRBJ1-1|TRBV6-6|TRBD1|NA
TGTGCCAGCACCAGATTAGGGACAGGGGAGGTAGCTTTCTTT
CASTRLGTGEVAFF
>TRBJ1-1|TRBV18|NA|NA
TGTGCCAGCTCCCAGGACAGTACGAGCACTGAAGCTTTCTTT
CASSQDSTSTEAFF
>TRBJ1-5|TRBV18|NA|NA
TGTGCCAGCTCACCACCGACACAGGGTGGTCAGCCCCAGCATTTT
CASSPPTQGGQPQHF
>TRBJ1-5|TRBV27|NA|NA
TGTGCCAGCAGCCCCAGCGGGGGAGTCGGCAATCAGCCCCAGCATTTT
CASSPSGGVGNQPQHF
>TRBJ2-5|TRBV5-1|TRBD1|NA
TGCGCCAGCAGCTTGGGGGGGACAGGGAGCGAGACCCAGTACTTC
CASSLGGTGSETQYF
>TRBJ2-7|TRBV5-4|TRBD2|NA
TGTGCCAGCAGCTTGAGGGCTAGCGGGGGACCTTTGGAGCAGTACTTC
CASSLRASGGPLEQYF
>TRBJ2-6|TRBV28|TRBD1|NA
TGTGCCAGCAGGGAGGACAGGGGGGTCACTGGGGCCAACGTCCTGACTTTC
CASREDRGVTGANVLTF
>TRBJ1-2|TRBV18|TRBD1|NA
TGTGCCAGCTCGGCCTCTGACAGGGCTAGCTATGGCTACACCTTC
CASSASDRASYGYTF
>TRBJ2-3|TRBV10-1|NA|NA
TGCGCCAGCAGTGAGTCGGGGCGCACAGATACGCAGTATTTT
CASSESGRTDTQYF